Listed here are 11 T cell receptor beta chains from one sample, sequenced in a study of T cells in Graves' hyperthyroidism and ophthalmopathy. Amplification of TCR beta CDR3 regions used RNA as the template. A set of HTBI primers served as the primers for a first-round RT-PCR of the TCR CDR3. TCRdb called the multiplex PCR reads again in MiXCR, with one record for every CDR3 protein. The sample yields hundreds of thousands of distinct CDR3 sequences, less than 25% seen once. The sample taken for sequencing was blood. The receptor source for this set is a man aged 25 to 40 with Graves' ophthalmopathy.

The chain is built from TRBV5-1 and TRBJ1-2; D call uncertain. This CDR3 spans 13 amino acids. Per the germline V gene, CDR1 is SGHRS and CDR2 is YFSETQ. V lost 2 bases, J lost 2 bases, and 7 bases lay in between. In DNA, the CDR3 is TGCGCCAGCAGCTTCGACACCAACTATGGCTACACCTTC. It is translated as CASSFDTNYGYTF.

The chain recombines TRBV10-3 with TRBJ1-2; 10 nucleotides match TRBD1. CDR1 and CDR2 (germline): ENHRY, SYGVKD. The CDR3 covers 15 residues. V gave up 6 bases and J gave up 3 bases; unmatched junction bases: 7. The CDR3: CAIRTGTGVHYGYTF. CDR3 DNA: TGTGCCATCAGGACTGGGACAGGGGTCCACTATGGCTACACCTTC.

The rearrangement links TRBV9 to TRBJ2-3; D may be TRBD1 or TRBD2 (5 bases each). Germline V gives CDR1 SGDLS, CDR2 YYNGEE. The CDR3 loop spans 11 amino acids. The V end was cut by 2 bases, the J end by 11 bases, with 9 bases between. CDR3 in DNA: TGTGCCAGCAGCGTTGGGACCGAGCAGTATTTT. Protein: CASSVGTEQYF.

The rearrangement uses TRBV5-4 and TRBJ2-5; 8 nucleotides agree with TRBD1. V trimming: 4 bases; J trimming: 1 base; junction bases outside the gene matches: 3. The germline CDR1 and CDR2 sequences are SGHNT and YYREEE (reference sequence). This CDR3 is 14 amino acids long. In DNA form, the CDR3 reads TGTGCCAGCAGCAATACAGGGGGCCAAGAGACCCAGTACTTC. It yields the protein CASSNTGGQETQYF.

On this clonotype: A much larger clone lies one base from this, so it may be a read error. V usage is TRBV28 and J usage is TRBJ2-5; the match to TRBD2 covers 7 bases. Germline V gives CDR1 MDHEN, CDR2 SYDVKM. This CDR3 region has 13 residues. CDR3 loop: CVTLEGGQETQYF. Here the CDR3 DNA reads TGTGTCACCCTCGAGGGAGGGCAAGAGACCCAGTACTTC.

Only a few counts were recorded for this clonotype. The CDR3 spells CSASPGTGLRSNQPQHF. The CDR3 region has the DNA TGCAGTGCTAGTCCCGGGACAGGGCTCAGGAGCAATCAGCCCCAGCATTTT. This sequence joins TRBV20-1 and TRBJ1-5, with 9 bases matching TRBD1. Germline values: CDR1 DFQATT, CDR2 SNEGSKA (reference sequence). V lost 3 bases and J lost 1; bases outside the gene matches: 10. The CDR3 is 17 amino acids.

V usage is TRBV20-1 and J usage is TRBJ2-1; 12 positions agree with TRBD2. The V and J ends lost 6 bases and 5 bases, in that order; junction bases with no gene match: 8. CDR3 length: 15 amino acids. Germline V gene data show CDR1 as DFQATT and CDR2 as SNEGSKA (reference sequence). The CDR3 nucleotides are TGCAGTGCGGGAGGACTAGCGGGAAAGGACAATGAGCAGTTCTTC. It yields the protein CSAGGLAGKDNEQFF.

V is TRBV6-2 or TRBV6-3 and J is TRBJ1-2; no clear D. Germline lookup yields CDR1 MNHEY and CDR2 SVGEGT. The ends were cut back, 5 bases at V and 13 bases at J, with 20 bases in the middle. CDR3 length: 13 amino acids. CDR3 nucleotide sequence: TGTGCCAGCAGTCCTCCCGGACGTTCGGGCATCACCTTC. Its translation: CASSPPGRSGITF.

This clonotype was found a few times. This chain links TRBV4-1 with TRBJ2-1; possible D gene TRBD1, 6 bases. With 4 bases removed from V and 7 bases from J, the gap between germline ends came to 20 bases. The CDR3 has 16 amino acids. Germline loops: CDR1 MGHRA, CDR2 YSYEKL. CDR3 sequence reads: CASSPNSHREMNEQFF. As DNA, the CDR3 is TGCGCCAGCAGCCCCAACAGCCACAGGGAAATGAATGAGCAGTTCTTC.

This clonotype showed up many times. The chain uses TRBV12-3 or TRBV12-4 and TRBJ1-1; D gene ambiguous. The V end was cut by 5 bases, the J end by 6 bases, with 13 bases between. The CDR3 is 13 residues long. The chain's CDR3 is CASSHTVSAEAFF. The CDR3 DNA reads as TGTGCCAGCAGTCATACCGTTAGCGCTGAAGCTTTCTTT.

This clonotype was counted only a few times. J is TRBJ1-2 and V is TRBV5-4; tentative D call: TRBD1 (5 bases). Looked up from germline, CDR1 is SGHNT and CDR2 is YYREEE (reference sequence). This CDR3 region has 15 residues. V gave up 4 bases and J gave up 5 bases, with 18 bases separating them. CDR3 DNA sequence: TGTGCCAGCAGCCCCGGGACGGGAAGCGCTTATGGCTACACCTTC. This translates into CASSPGTGSAYGYTF.